The 17 T cell receptor beta chains presented below share a single source sample, sequenced in a study of cytomegalovirus exposure and HLA in healthy donors. With 60 Vbeta and 13 Jbeta primers, the PCR was carried out. The data were produced by immunoSEQ multiplex PCR, yet TCRdb's version contains in-frame clones alone and is incomplete. Here the sample spans more than 95,000 clones, 76% being singletons. Sequencing was performed on PBMCs. These receptors were taken from a woman aged 18-29 years in good health and CMV-seropositive.

This clone has a handful of counts. This chain uses TRBV4-1 with TRBJ1-4; a weak D match, TRBD1 (5 bases). CDR1 is MGHRA and CDR2 is YSYEKL in the germline V gene. The CDR3 is 14 amino acids. Deletions cut 0 bases from V and 11 bases from J, with 13 bases between. The CDR3 is CASSQDWGGEKLFF. CDR3 DNA: TGCGCCAGCAGCCAAGATTGGGGAGGGGAGAAACTGTTTTTT.

This chain joins TRBV6-5 and TRBJ2-7; a possible D gene is TRBD2 (7 bases). The germline CDR1 and CDR2 sequences are MNHEY and SVGAGI. There are 13 residues in the CDR3. Deletions cut 2 bases from V and 6 bases from J, with 11 bases between. The CDR3: CASSYIRGAEQYF. The CDR3 DNA reads as TGTGCCAGCAGTTACATTCGGGGGGCCGAGCAGTACTTC.

The genes are TRBV21-1 and TRBJ2-3; no check of the table's D call, TRBD1, against the DNA was made. TRBV21-1 is a documented pseudogene. CDR3 length: 15 amino acids. The chain's CDR3 is CASSKGDRGADTQYF. Written as DNA, the CDR3 is TGTGCCAGCAGCAAAGGTGACAGGGGAGCAGATACGCAGTATTTT.

Comments on this clone: The junction does not match germline at one end; this may be a read error. This chain links TRBV7-7 with TRBJ2-1; 7 bases map to TRBD2. Germline V gene lookup returns CDR1 SSHAT and CDR2 FNYEAQ (reference sequence). The CDR3 length is 14 residues. CDR3 protein: CASSLGRGYNEQFF. Here the CDR3 DNA reads TGTGCTAGCAGCTTAGGGCGGGGGTACAATGAGCAGTTCTTC.

This clone was counted a few times. The chain joins TRBV30 to TRBJ1-4; D is ambiguous. Germline V lookup: CDR1 GTSNPN, CDR2 SVGIG (reference sequence). The V end was cut by 2 bases, the J end by 5 bases, with 6 bases between. The CDR3 is made up of 12 amino acids. CDR3: CAWSRGNEKLFF. CDR3 in DNA: TGTGCCTGGAGTAGAGGGAATGAAAAACTGTTTTTT.

This rearrangement joins TRBV27 to TRBJ2-1; 7 nucleotides align to TRBD2. The CDR3 consists of 14 residues. V was clipped by 8 bases and J by 2 bases; unmatched bases: 6. Germline CDR1 is MNHEY and CDR2 is SMNVEV (reference sequence). The DNA of the CDR3 is TGTGCCAGCCCAAAGCTAGCGGCCTACAATGAGCAGTTCTTC. This sequence encodes CASPKLAAYNEQFF.

The chain combines TRBV10-1 with TRBJ2-7; the D gene is possibly TRBD1 (6 bases). V lost 4 bases to trimming and J lost 6 bases, with 13 bases between them. CDR3 length equals 13 residues. Per the germline V gene, CDR1 is WNHNN and CDR2 is SYGVQD (reference sequence). The chain's CDR3 is CASSGDTAGEQYF. As DNA, the CDR3 is TGCGCCAGCAGTGGGGACACCGCGGGCGAGCAGTACTTC.

This chain's CDR3 is CASSPGTGGLNQPQHF. In nucleotides, the CDR3 is TGCGCCAGCAGCCCTGGGACAGGGGGTCTCAATCAGCCCCAGCATTTT. This rearrangement joins TRBV5-1 to TRBJ1-5; 11 bases match TRBD1. CDR3 length: 16 amino acids. V trimming: 4 bases; J trimming: 3 bases; junction bases outside the gene matches: 6. In germline, CDR1 is SGHRS, CDR2 YFSETQ.

The gene calls are TRBV2 and TRBJ2-7; D is ambiguous. The V gene's germline CDR1 is SNHLY and CDR2 FYNNEI. This CDR3 contains 14 residues. Trimming shortened V by 6 bases and J by 2 bases, and 14 bases separated the two germline ends. CDR3: CASSPVAPTYEQYF. As DNA, the CDR3 is TGTGCCAGCAGCCCGGTCGCACCGACCTACGAGCAGTACTTC.

This clone was observed a single time. This rearrangement joins TRBV11-2 to TRBJ1-2; D possibly corresponds to TRBD1 (6 bases). V was cut by 3 bases and J by 14 bases, with 10 bases left in between. The CDR3 covers 10 residues. CDR1 is SGHAT and CDR2 is FQNNGV in the germline V gene. CDR3 in amino acids: CASSLGQPTF. The CDR3 DNA sequence: TGTGCCAGCAGCTTGGGACAACCGACCTTC.

For the CDR3, the DNA is TGTGCCAGCAGCTGGGCAGGGGCGAACACTGAAGCTTTCTTT. Its protein product is CASSWAGANTEAFF. The rearrangement links TRBV2 to TRBJ1-1, with D possibly being TRBD1 (6 bases). Trimming took 6 bases from V and 1 from J, leaving 12 bases between them. The germline V gene has CDR1 SNHLY and CDR2 FYNNEI. The CDR3 covers 14 residues.

The chain carries TRBV11-2 and TRBJ2-1; D is undetermined. Germline V gives CDR1 SGHAT, CDR2 FQNNGV. Trimming left V 1 base short and J 6 bases short, with 13 bases between. The CDR3 is 15 amino acids. CDR3 sequence: CASSLVADSGNEQFF. Here the CDR3 DNA reads TGTGCCAGCAGCTTAGTGGCTGACTCGGGCAATGAGCAGTTCTTC.

The chain joins TRBV6-5 to TRBJ2-1, with D uncertain. The CDR3 is 15 amino acids. Germline V gene data show CDR1 as MNHEY and CDR2 as SVGAGI. V lost 4 bases to trimming and J lost 5 bases, with 15 bases between them. CDR3 bases: TGTGCCAGCAGTTTGGGCCCTCCCCCAAACAATGAGCAGTTCTTC. Translation: CASSLGPPPNNEQFF.

The rearrangement joins TRBV6-5 to TRBJ2-3; TRBD1 is a possible D gene (6 bases). Germline-derived CDR1 and CDR2 are MNHEY and SVGAGI. This CDR3 comprises 16 residues. V was cut by 0 bases and J by 2 bases, with 12 bases left in between. Here the CDR3 DNA reads TGTGCCAGCAGTTACTCATCAGGGGTTCACACAGATACGCAGTATTTT. Its translation: CASSYSSGVHTDTQYF.

This chain connects TRBV10-2 to TRBJ1-1; TRBD1 might be the D (5 bases). V gave up 8 bases and J gave up 4 bases, with 14 bases separating them. This CDR3 comprises 13 residues. CDR1 and CDR2 from the germline V gene are WSHSY and SAAADI. Here the CDR3 reads CASRAQGSTEAFF. The CDR3 DNA reads as TGCGCCAGCCGCGCCCAGGGATCCACTGAAGCTTTCTTT.

The J gene is TRBJ2-5, the V gene TRBV5-1; D is perhaps TRBD1 (6 bases). V lost 0 bases and J lost 3, with 18 bases in between. The CDR3 sequence is 17 residues long. Germline V gene lookup returns CDR1 SGHRS and CDR2 YFSETQ. As DNA, the CDR3 is TGCGCCAGCAGCTTGGCTGGAGGCAGGGGTGTCGAAGAGACCCAGTACTTC. It is translated as CASSLAGGRGVEETQYF.

V usage is TRBV6-5 and J usage is TRBJ1-1; D might be TRBD1 (5 bases). Germline assignment: CDR1 MNHEY and CDR2 SVGAGI. The V and J ends lost 2 bases and 1 base respectively, with 5 bases between them. The CDR3 contains 13 residues. CDR3: CASSYRGNTEAFF. DNA of the CDR3: TGTGCCAGCAGTTACAGGGGGAACACTGAAGCTTTCTTT.